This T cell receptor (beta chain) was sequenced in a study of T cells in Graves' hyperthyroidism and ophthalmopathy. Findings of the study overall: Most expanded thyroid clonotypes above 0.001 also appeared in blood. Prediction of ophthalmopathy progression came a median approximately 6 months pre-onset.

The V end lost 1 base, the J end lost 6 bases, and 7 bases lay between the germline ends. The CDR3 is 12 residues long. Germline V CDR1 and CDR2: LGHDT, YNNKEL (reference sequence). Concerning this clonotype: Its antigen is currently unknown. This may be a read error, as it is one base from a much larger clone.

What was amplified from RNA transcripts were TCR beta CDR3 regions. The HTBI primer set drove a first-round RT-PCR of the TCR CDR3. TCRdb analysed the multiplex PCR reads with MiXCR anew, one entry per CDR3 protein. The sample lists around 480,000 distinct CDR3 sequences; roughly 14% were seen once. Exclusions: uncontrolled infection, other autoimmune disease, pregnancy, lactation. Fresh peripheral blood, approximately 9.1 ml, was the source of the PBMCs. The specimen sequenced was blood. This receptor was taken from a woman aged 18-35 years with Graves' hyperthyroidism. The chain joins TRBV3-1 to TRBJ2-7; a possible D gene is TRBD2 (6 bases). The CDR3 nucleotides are TGTGCCAGCAGCCAAGCCGGGAGCGAGCAGTACTTC. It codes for CASSQAGSEQYF.